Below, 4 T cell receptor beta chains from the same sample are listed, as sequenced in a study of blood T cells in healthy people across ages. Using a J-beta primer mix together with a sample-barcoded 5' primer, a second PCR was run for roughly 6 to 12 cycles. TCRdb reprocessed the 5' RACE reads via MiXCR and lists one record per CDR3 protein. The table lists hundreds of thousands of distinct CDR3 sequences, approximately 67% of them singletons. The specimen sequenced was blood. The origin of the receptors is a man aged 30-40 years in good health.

CDR3 DNA sequence: TGTGCCACCAGTGATTCACGACAGGAGCAGTTCTTC. Its protein is CATSDSRQEQFF. The genes are TRBV24-1 and TRBJ2-1; D is possibly TRBD1 (5 bases). Germline V gene sequence: CDR1 KGHDR, CDR2 SFDVKD. V was shortened by 2 bases and J by 10 bases, with 8 bases between the two germline ends. This CDR3 has 12 amino acids.

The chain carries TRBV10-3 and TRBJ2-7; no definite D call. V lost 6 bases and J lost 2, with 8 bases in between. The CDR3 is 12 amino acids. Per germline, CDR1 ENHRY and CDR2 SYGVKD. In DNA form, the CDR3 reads TGTGCCATCAGCCAGGTTGCCTACGAGCAGTACTTC. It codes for CAISQVAYEQYF.

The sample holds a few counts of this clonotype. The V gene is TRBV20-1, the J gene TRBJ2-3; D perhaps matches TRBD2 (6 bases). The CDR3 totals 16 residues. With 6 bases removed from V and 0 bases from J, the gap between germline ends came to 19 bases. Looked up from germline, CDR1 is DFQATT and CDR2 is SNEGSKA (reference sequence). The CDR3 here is CSAGPASVASTDTQYF. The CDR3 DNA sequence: TGCAGTGCCGGCCCCGCTAGCGTAGCTAGCACAGATACGCAGTATTTT.

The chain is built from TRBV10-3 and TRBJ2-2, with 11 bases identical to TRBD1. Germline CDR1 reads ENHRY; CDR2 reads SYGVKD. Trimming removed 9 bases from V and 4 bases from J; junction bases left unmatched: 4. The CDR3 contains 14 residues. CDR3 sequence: CAIEGQGVTGELFF. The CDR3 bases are TGTGCCATTGAGGGACAGGGGGTCACCGGGGAGCTGTTTTTT.